Following are 5 T cell receptor beta chains from one sample sequenced in a study of T cells in Graves' hyperthyroidism and ophthalmopathy. Amplification of TCR beta CDR3 regions used RNA as the template. Researchers ran a first-round RT-PCR on the TCR CDR3 using the HTBI primer set. TCRdb redid the calling of the multiplex PCR reads with MiXCR, one entry per CDR3 protein. The sample holds roughly 570,000 distinct CDR3 sequences; about 15% are singletons and the top ten take roughly 7.3%. Material for sequencing was blood. Every receptor here comes from a young woman with Graves' hyperthyroidism.

This sequence joins TRBV29-1 and TRBJ1-4; D is ambiguous. The germline V gene encodes CDR1 SQVTM and CDR2 ANQGSEA. Trimming shortened V by 6 bases and J by 4 bases, and 15 bases separated the two germline ends. CDR3 size: 14 residues. CDR3 DNA sequence: TGCAGCGTCTCCTTTGACCGGGTTAATGAAAAACTGTTTTTT. As protein: CSVSFDRVNEKLFF.

This clonotype was counted at least ten times. This chain links TRBV10-3 with TRBJ2-3; no clear D gene. Between the trimmed V and J ends, which lost 3 bases and 0 bases, there was a span of 13 bases. The CDR3 spans 16 residues. Per the germline V gene, CDR1 is ENHRY and CDR2 is SYGVKD. For the CDR3, the DNA is TGTGCCATCAGTGATGAGCCGCCCCCCAGCACAGATACGCAGTATTTT. Amino acids: CAISDEPPPSTDTQYF.

This clonotype appeared many times. The chain carries TRBV7-3 and TRBJ2-5; TRBD1 agrees at 7 bases. Germline V gene sequence: CDR1 SGHTA, CDR2 FQGTGA. The CDR3 contains 17 residues. The ends lost 0 bases at V and 1 base at J; junction bases unmatched: 8. The CDR3 protein is CASSLTGDRETQETQYF. For the CDR3, the DNA is TGTGCCAGCAGCTTAACAGGTGACAGGGAAACCCAAGAGACCCAGTACTTC.

This clonotype was found many times. The rearrangement joins TRBV29-1 to TRBJ1-5; D uncertain. Germline CDR1 reads SQVTM; CDR2 reads ANQGSEA. The CDR3 is 12 amino acids. V gave up 5 bases and J gave up 0 bases, with 5 bases separating them. CDR3 amino acids: CSVKDSNQPQHF. The CDR3 DNA reads as TGCAGCGTTAAGGATAGCAATCAGCCCCAGCATTTT.

This chain links TRBV20-1 with TRBJ1-5; possible D gene TRBD1, 5 bases. Germline V CDR1 and CDR2: DFQATT, SNEGSKA (reference sequence). The V and J ends lost 1 base and 4 bases respectively, with 17 bases between them. The CDR3 has 16 residues. CDR3 DNA sequence: TGCAGTGCTAGAGCTTTCGTAGGGGACGCTAATCAGCCCCAGCATTTT. Translating gives CSARAFVGDANQPQHF.